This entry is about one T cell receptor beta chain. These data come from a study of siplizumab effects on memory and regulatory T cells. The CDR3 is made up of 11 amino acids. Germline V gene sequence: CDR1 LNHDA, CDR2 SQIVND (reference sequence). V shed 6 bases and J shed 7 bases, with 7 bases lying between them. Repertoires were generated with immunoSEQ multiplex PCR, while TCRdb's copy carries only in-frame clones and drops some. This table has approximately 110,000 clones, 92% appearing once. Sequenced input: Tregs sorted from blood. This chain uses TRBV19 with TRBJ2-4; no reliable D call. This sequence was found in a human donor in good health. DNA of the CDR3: TGTGCCAGTAGCCTTGCGAACATTCAGTACTTC. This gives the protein CASSLANIQYF.